Below are 19 T cell receptor beta chains sequenced from a single sample in a study of OX40 agonist ivuxolimab in advanced cancers. Here immunoSEQ multiplex PCR was the method, and the copy in TCRdb shows in-frame clones only, minus some. The repertoire holds about 70,000 clones, with roughly four fifths as singletons. Sample: CD4+ or CD8+ T cells sorted from blood, taken in a trial of the OX40 agonist ivuxolimab. The receptors here all came from an adult with an advanced solid tumor such as melanoma, head and neck, liver or kidney cancer.

The chain uses TRBV27 and TRBJ2-1; 8 bases line up with TRBD1. The CDR3 length is 14 residues. Germline values: CDR1 MNHEY, CDR2 SMNVEV (reference sequence). After removal of 3 bases from V and 15 bases from J, the junction contained 13 bases not matched to a gene. Here the CDR3 reads CASSFRQGMVGAFF. The CDR3, as DNA: TGTGCCAGCAGTTTCAGACAGGGGATGGTGGGGGCGTTCTTC.

The chain couples TRBV6-5 to TRBJ2-7; D unresolved. There are 11 residues in the CDR3. V shed 8 bases and J shed 2 bases, with 7 bases lying between them. Germline V gene data show CDR1 as MNHEY and CDR2 as SVGAGI. The CDR3 region is CASANAYEQYF. As DNA, the CDR3 is TGTGCCAGCGCTAACGCCTACGAGCAGTACTTC.

In this sample, this clone turned up a few times. The chain is built from TRBV23-1 and TRBJ1-2; the D is unclear. TRBV23-1 is known as an ORF, though its function is uncertain. The CDR3 sequence is 14 residues long. Trimming left V 3 bases short and J 4 bases short, with 12 bases between. CDR3 protein: CASSQPQFFYGYTF. DNA for the CDR3: TGCGCCAGCAGTCAGCCCCAGTTCTTCTATGGCTACACCTTC.

CDR3 sequence: CASSFHSTSAQYF. CDR3 nucleotides: TGTGCCAGCAGCTTTCACTCGACAAGTGCGCAGTATTTT. The rearrangement uses TRBV5-4 and TRBJ2-3; D ambiguous. The CDR3 covers 13 residues. Germline V lookup: CDR1 SGHNT, CDR2 YYREEE (reference sequence). V was pared by 2 bases and J by 10 bases, with 14 bases between.

The chain joins TRBV27 to TRBJ2-3, with a possible D match to TRBD2 (5 bases). V was clipped by 8 bases and J by 2 bases, with 14 bases between them. CDR1 is MNHEY and CDR2 is SMNVEV in the germline V gene (reference sequence). The CDR3 contains 14 residues. The chain's CDR3 is CASCSSFNTDTQYF. CDR3 nucleotide sequence: TGTGCCAGCTGCTCTAGCTTCAACACAGATACGCAGTATTTT.

The count of this clone is one. The chain carries TRBV6-1 and TRBJ2-5, with TRBD1 matching over 9 bases. CDR1 is MNHNS and CDR2 is SASEGT in the germline V gene. This CDR3 spans 15 amino acids. The ends lost 3 bases at V and 5 bases at J; junction bases unmatched: 7. CDR3 in amino acids: CASSDPVTGGETQYF. The CDR3 region has the DNA TGTGCCAGCAGTGACCCGGTGACAGGGGGGGAGACCCAGTACTTC.

The chain employs TRBV2 and TRBJ1-6; a possible D gene is TRBD1 (6 bases). The CDR3 is 16 residues long. V was trimmed by 6 bases and J by 0 bases, leaving 12 bases between them. Germline lookup yields CDR1 SNHLY and CDR2 FYNNEI. Here the CDR3 DNA reads TGTGCCAGCAGGACAGGACCGAGCTCCTATAATTCACCCCTCCACTTT. Amino acids: CASRTGPSSYNSPLHF.

The chain recombines TRBV5-1 with TRBJ2-5; the match to TRBD1 covers 7 bases. This CDR3 is 13 amino acids long. Germline loops: CDR1 SGHRS, CDR2 YFSETQ. The V segment lost 3 bases and the J segment 7 bases; nucleotides outside the gene matches: 6. The CDR3 loop reads CASSSQGDGTQYF. The CDR3, as DNA: TGCGCCAGCAGCTCCCAGGGGGATGGGACCCAGTACTTC.

The chain employs TRBV7-6 and TRBJ1-1; D unclear. Germline-derived CDR1 and CDR2 are SGHVS and FNYEAQ. Trimming removed 2 bases from V and 7 bases from J, with 11 bases in between. The CDR3 totals 13 residues. The CDR3: CASSLKPDDEAFF. CDR3 sequence (DNA): TGTGCCAGCAGCTTAAAGCCGGACGATGAAGCTTTCTTT.

This chain uses TRBV5-6 with TRBJ2-2; 8 bases agree with TRBD2. The germline CDR1 and CDR2 sequences are SGHDT and YYEEEE. This CDR3 comprises 15 residues. The V and J ends lost 2 bases and 5 bases, in that order; junction bases with no gene match: 5. The CDR3 nucleotides are TGTGCCAGCAGCTTCACCGGGAGGGAAACCGGGGAGCTGTTTTTT. Protein: CASSFTGRETGELFF.

The J gene is TRBJ2-7, the V gene TRBV6-5; the D call may be TRBD1 or TRBD2 (5 bases each). The CDR3 sequence is 15 residues long. The V gene's germline CDR1 is MNHEY and CDR2 SVGAGI. V lost 1 base to trimming and J lost 3 bases, with 13 bases between them. In DNA form, the CDR3 reads TGTGCCAGCAGTTACTTGTCAGGGAGAAACTACGAGCAGTACTTC. Encoded protein: CASSYLSGRNYEQYF.

The chain has TRBV2 and TRBJ2-2; weak D call: TRBD2 (5 bases). Germline values: CDR1 SNHLY, CDR2 FYNNEI. Trimming left V 5 bases short and J 2 bases short, with 9 bases between. This CDR3 spans 14 amino acids. The CDR3 loop is CASSSRTNTGELFF. CDR3 sequence (DNA): TGTGCCAGCAGTTCACGGACTAACACCGGGGAGCTGTTTTTT.

CDR3 region: CASSIQGGTEAFF. The CDR3 nucleotides read TGTGCCAGTAGTATACAGGGAGGTACTGAAGCTTTCTTT. The chain combines TRBV19 with TRBJ1-1; D might be TRBD1 (5 bases). Germline loops: CDR1 LNHDA, CDR2 SQIVND (reference sequence). The CDR3 spans 13 residues. Trimming stripped 2 bases from V and 5 bases from J, with 9 bases between. Full variable domain (missing parts from reference TRBV19 and TRBJ1-1): DGGITQSPKYLFRKEGQNVTLSCEQNLNHDAMYWYRQDPGQGLRLIYYSQIVNDFQKGDIAEGYSVSREKKESFPLTVTSAQKNPTAFYLCASSIQGGTEAFFGQGTRLTVV.

The genes are TRBV25-1 and TRBJ2-1, with 8 bases fitting TRBD1. The J segment lost 0 bases and the V segment lost 4 bases, leaving 2 bases of the junction unmatched. This CDR3 has 15 residues. CDR1 and CDR2 (germline): MGHDK, SYGVNS. DNA of the CDR3: TGTGCCAGCAGTGCTACAGGGGGCTCCTACAATGAGCAGTTCTTC. Its translation: CASSATGGSYNEQFF.

The V and J genes are TRBV19 and TRBJ2-7, with 7 bases aligning to TRBD1. The germline gives CDR1 LNHDA, CDR2 SQIVND (reference sequence). This CDR3 contains 14 residues. Unmatched junction bases numbered 6, after V lost 5 bases and J lost 2 bases. CDR3 DNA: TGTGCCAGTAGTCAACAGGGGTCCCCCTACGAGCAGTACTTC. This gives the protein CASSQQGSPYEQYF.

The chain combines TRBV7-2 with TRBJ2-4; 8 nucleotides match TRBD1. The CDR3 spans 14 residues. After removal of 6 bases from V and 8 bases from J, the junction contained 9 bases not matched to a gene. Germline V gene data show CDR1 as SGHTA and CDR2 as FQGNSA. CDR3: CASRPGQGSHIQYF. As DNA, the CDR3 is TGTGCCAGCAGGCCCGGACAGGGAAGTCACATTCAGTACTTC. The full variable domain, with the rest looked up from reference TRBV7-2 and TRBJ2-4, is GAGVSQSPSNKVTEKGKDVELRCDPISGHTALYWYRQSLGQGLEFLIYFQGNSAPDKSGLPSDRFSAERTGGSVSTLTIQRTQQEDSAVYLCASRPGQGSHIQYFGAGTRLSVL.

This clone appeared a single time. The gene calls are TRBV13 and TRBJ1-1, with a tentative D call TRBD1 (6 bases). There are 16 residues in the CDR3. Germline V gives CDR1 PRHDT, CDR2 FYEKMQ (reference sequence). Trimming removed 5 bases from V and 2 bases from J, with 18 bases in between. CDR3: CASSNFLQGRNTEAFF. CDR3 sequence (DNA): TGTGCCAGCAGCAACTTCCTTCAGGGGCGCAACACTGAAGCTTTCTTT.

This clone showed up just once. V and J are TRBV6-6 and TRBJ2-5, with 7 bases fitting TRBD1. The CDR3 contains 13 residues. With 9 bases clipped from V and 2 bases from J, the junction kept 6 bases outside the gene matches. Germline CDR1 MNHNY, CDR2 SVGAGI (reference sequence). CDR3 sequence (DNA): TGTGCCAGTTCGGGACAGACACAAGAGACCCAGTACTTC. Translation: CASSGQTQETQYF.

In the case of this clone: The sample has other DNA sequences that encode this CDR3 too. The V call is TRBV7-2, the J call TRBJ2-5, with 8 bases matching TRBD2. Trimming removed 1 base from V and 5 bases from J; junction bases left unmatched: 3. Germline V gene sequence: CDR1 SGHTA, CDR2 FQGNSA. CDR3 length: 14 residues. This CDR3 reads CASSLVGGVETQYF. The DNA of the CDR3 is TGTGCCAGCAGCTTAGTCGGGGGGGTTGAGACCCAGTACTTC. Based on the CDR3 plus reference TRBV7-2 and TRBJ2-5, the full variable domain is GAGVSQSPSNKVTEKGKDVELRCDPISGHTALYWYRQSLGQGLEFLIYFQGNSAPDKSGLPSDRFSAERTGGSVSTLTIQRTQQEDSAVYLCASSLVGGVETQYFGPGTRLLVL.